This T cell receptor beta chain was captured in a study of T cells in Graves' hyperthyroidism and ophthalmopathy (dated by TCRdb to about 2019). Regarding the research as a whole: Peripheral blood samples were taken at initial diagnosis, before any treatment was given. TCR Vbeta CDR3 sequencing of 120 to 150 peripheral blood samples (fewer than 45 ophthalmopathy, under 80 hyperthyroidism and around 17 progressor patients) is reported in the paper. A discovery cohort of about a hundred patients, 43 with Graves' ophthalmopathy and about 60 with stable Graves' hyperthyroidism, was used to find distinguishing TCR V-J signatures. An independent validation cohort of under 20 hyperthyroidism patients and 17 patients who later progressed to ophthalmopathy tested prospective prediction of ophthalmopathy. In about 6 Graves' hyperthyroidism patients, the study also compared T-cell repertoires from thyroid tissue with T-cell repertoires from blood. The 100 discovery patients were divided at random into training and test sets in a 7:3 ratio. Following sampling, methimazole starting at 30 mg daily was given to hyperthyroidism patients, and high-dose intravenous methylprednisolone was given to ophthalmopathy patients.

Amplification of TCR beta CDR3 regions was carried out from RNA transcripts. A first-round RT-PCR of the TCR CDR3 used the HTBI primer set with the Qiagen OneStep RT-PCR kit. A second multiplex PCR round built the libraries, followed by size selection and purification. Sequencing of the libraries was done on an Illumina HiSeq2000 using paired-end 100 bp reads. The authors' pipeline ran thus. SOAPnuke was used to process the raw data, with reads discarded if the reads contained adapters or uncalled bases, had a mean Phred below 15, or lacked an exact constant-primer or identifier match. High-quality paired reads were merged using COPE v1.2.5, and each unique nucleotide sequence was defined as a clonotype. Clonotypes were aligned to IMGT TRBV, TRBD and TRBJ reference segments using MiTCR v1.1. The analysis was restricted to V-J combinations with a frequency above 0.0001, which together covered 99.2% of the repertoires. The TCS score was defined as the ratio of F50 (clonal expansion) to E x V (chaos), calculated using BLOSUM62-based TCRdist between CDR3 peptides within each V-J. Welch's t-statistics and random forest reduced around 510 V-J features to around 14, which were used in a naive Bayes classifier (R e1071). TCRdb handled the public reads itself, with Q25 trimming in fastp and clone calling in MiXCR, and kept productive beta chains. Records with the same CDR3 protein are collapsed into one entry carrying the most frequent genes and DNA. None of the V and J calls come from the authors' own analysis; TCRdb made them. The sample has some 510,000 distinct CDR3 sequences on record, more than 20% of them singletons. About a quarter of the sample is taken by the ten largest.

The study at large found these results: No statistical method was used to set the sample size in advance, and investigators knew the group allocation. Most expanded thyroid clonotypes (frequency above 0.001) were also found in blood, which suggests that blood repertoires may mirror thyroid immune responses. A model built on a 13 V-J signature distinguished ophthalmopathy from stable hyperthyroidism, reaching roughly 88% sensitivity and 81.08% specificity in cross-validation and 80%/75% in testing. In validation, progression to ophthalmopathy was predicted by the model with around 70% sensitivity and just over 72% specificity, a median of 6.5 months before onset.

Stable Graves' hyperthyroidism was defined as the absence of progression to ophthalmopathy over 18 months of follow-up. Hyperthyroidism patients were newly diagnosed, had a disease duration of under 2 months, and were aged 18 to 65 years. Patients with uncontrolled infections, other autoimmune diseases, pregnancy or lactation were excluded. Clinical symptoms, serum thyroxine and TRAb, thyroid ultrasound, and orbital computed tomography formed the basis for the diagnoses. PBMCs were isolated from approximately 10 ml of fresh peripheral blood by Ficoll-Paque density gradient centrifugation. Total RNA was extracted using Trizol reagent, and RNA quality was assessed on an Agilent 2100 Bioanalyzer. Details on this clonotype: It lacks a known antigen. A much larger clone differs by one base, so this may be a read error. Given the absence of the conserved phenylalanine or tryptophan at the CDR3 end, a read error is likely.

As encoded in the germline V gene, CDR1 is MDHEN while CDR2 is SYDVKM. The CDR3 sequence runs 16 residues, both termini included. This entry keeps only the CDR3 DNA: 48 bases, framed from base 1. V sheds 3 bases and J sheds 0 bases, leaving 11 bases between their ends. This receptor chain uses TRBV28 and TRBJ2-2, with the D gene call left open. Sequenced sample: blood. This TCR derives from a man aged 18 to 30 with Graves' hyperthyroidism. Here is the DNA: TGTGCCAGCAGTTTGCGTTCCATCGCGAACACCGGGGAGCTGTTTTTG. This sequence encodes CASSLRSIANTGELFL.